Listed below are T cell receptor beta chains from one sample, sequenced in a study of shared clonotypes between healthy human individuals. Libraries were prepared by immunoSEQ multiplex PCR; TCRdb keeps only in-frame clonotypes and omits some of them. In the table there are 2,100,000 or so clones, approximately 96% of which are singletons. Input material: naive CD4+ T cells sorted from blood. Receptors were obtained from a man aged 18 to 35 in good health. Each CDR3 is given without its conserved first and last residue.

>TRBJ2-3|TRBV28
ASSSSVGMTDTQY
>TRBJ2-2|TRBV18
ASSPSSGTGELF
>TRBJ2-1|TRBV6-1
ASSEAPARYNEQF
>TRBJ1-6|TRBV19
ASSISPREANSPLH
>TRBJ2-7|TRBV10-3
AITREFNSYEQY
>TRBJ1-5|TRBV5-6
ASSFGYRGDQPQH
>TRBJ1-2|TRBV27
ASSLRQGDYGYT
>TRBJ1-1|TRBV9
ASSVVGRGDTEAF
>TRBJ2-3|TRBV9
ASSGTSGRTDTQY
>TRBJ2-7|TRBV19
ASSMEDRYEQY
>TRBJ1-2|TRBV6-1
ASSEAHRDGYT
>TRBJ2-1|TRBV21-1
ASRAGAHEQF
>TRBJ1-3|TRBV5-1
ASSSGSGNTIY
>TRBJ2-1|TRBV5-4
ASSLTSGAYNEQF
>TRBJ2-5|TRBV6-5
ASSYRAGKETQY